The 19 T cell receptor beta chains below all came from one sample that was sequenced in a study of shared clonotypes between healthy human individuals. Measured with immunoSEQ multiplex PCR; TCRdb has only the in-frame clones, and not every one. The sample contains about 530,000 clones, 75% to 80% of which appear only once. The sample was PBMCs. Every receptor here comes from a middle-aged woman in good health. Some clones in this sample may be carry-over from other donors' samples.

The rearrangement joins TRBV10-3 to TRBJ2-7, with D perhaps given as TRBD1 or TRBD2 (5 bases each). The V end lost 6 bases, the J end lost 3 bases, and 12 bases lay between the germline ends. The CDR3 covers 13 residues. The V gene's germline CDR1 is ENHRY and CDR2 SYGVKD. The CDR3 DNA sequence: TGTGCCATCAGCCAGGGAGAGGGCTACGAGCAGTACTTC. This codes for CAISQGEGYEQYF.

This clone was seen more than once but under ten times. The chain employs TRBV28 and TRBJ1-5; D is unresolved. Germline CDR1 reads MDHEN; CDR2 reads SYDVKM. Deletions cut 7 bases from V and 0 bases from J, with 4 bases between. This CDR3 is built from 12 residues. CDR3 nucleotide sequence: TGTGCCAGCAATGGTAGCAATCAGCCCCAGCATTTT. The encoded protein is CASNGSNQPQHF.

V gene TRBV7-3 combines with J gene TRBJ1-1; perhaps TRBD1 as D (5 bases). The V end was cut by 5 bases, the J end by 4 bases, with 11 bases between. CDR3 size: 13 residues. From germline, CDR1 is SGHTA and CDR2 FQGTGA. In DNA form, the CDR3 reads TGTGCCAGCAGCCCCACGGGGACCACTGAAGCTTTCTTT. Amino acid sequence: CASSPTGTTEAFF.

The chain combines TRBV9 with TRBJ2-7; TRBD1 matches 7 bases. V trimming: 4 bases; J trimming: 0 bases; junction bases outside the gene matches: 4. The CDR3 totals 14 residues. The V gene's germline CDR1 is SGDLS and CDR2 YYNGEE. As DNA, the CDR3 is TGTGCCAGCAGCTTCCGGGACAGCTCCTACGAGCAGTACTTC. Protein sequence: CASSFRDSSYEQYF.

J is TRBJ1-2 and V is TRBV27, with D possibly TRBD1 on 6 matching bases. The germline V gene has CDR1 MNHEY and CDR2 SMNVEV (reference sequence). V was clipped by 2 bases and J by 7 bases, with 14 bases between them. The CDR3 is made up of 14 amino acids. The CDR3 DNA sequence: TGTGCCAGCAGTTTAGGGCTGGGGGCGGTTGGCTACACCTTC. This translates into CASSLGLGAVGYTF.

The chain joins TRBV2 to TRBJ2-7; weak D call: TRBD2 (5 bases). The CDR3 sequence is 14 residues long. Germline-derived CDR1 and CDR2 are SNHLY and FYNNEI. The V end lost 2 bases, the J end lost 4 bases, and 12 bases lay between the germline ends. As DNA, the CDR3 is TGTGCCAGCAGTGAATTCGTCGGGAAATACGAGCAGTACTTC. Translated, it gives CASSEFVGKYEQYF.

The sample holds one count of this clone. Other DNA sequences in this specimen translate into the identical CDR3. This chain connects TRBV18 to TRBJ2-7, with D uncertain. CDR1 and CDR2 from the germline V gene are KGHSH and LQKENI. The length of the CDR3 is 14 residues. The V end lost 3 bases, the J end lost 3 bases, and 12 bases lay between the germline ends. The CDR3 here is CASSPPARIYEQYF. The DNA of the CDR3 is TGTGCCAGCTCACCTCCCGCTAGGATCTACGAGCAGTACTTC.

In nucleotides, the CDR3 is TGCGCCAGCAGCCAAGTTGTGGGAGGGGCAGGGACCCAGTACTTC. This codes for CASSQVVGGAGTQYF. This chain joins TRBV4-1 and TRBJ2-5; 7 bases line up with TRBD2. CDR1 is MGHRA and CDR2 is YSYEKL in the germline V gene. V was pared by 1 base and J by 7 bases, with 9 bases of the junction left unmatched. The CDR3 is made up of 15 amino acids.

This clone was detected once. V usage is TRBV11-2 and J usage is TRBJ1-5, with D perhaps matching TRBD1 (5 bases). Per germline, CDR1 SGHAT and CDR2 FQNNGV. This CDR3 comprises 13 residues. Deletions cut 1 base from V and 10 bases from J, with 11 bases between. The CDR3 DNA follows: TGTGCCAGCAGCTTAGGGATCAGGGATCCCCAGCATTTT. Translated, it gives CASSLGIRDPQHF.

This clone was counted only a few times. This rearrangement joins TRBV27 to TRBJ1-6, with no clear D. The CDR3 is 12 amino acids. The V end was cut by 7 bases, the J end by 4 bases, with 5 bases between. Per the germline V gene, CDR1 is MNHEY and CDR2 is SMNVEV (reference sequence). This CDR3 is CASNTYNSPLHF. In DNA, the CDR3 is TGTGCCAGCAACACGTATAATTCACCCCTCCACTTT.

In the case of this clone: The junction departs from germline at one end; a sequencing error may be responsible. The chain joins TRBV28 to TRBJ2-7, with a weak D call TRBD2 (5 bases). This CDR3 is 12 amino acids long. The germline CDR1 and CDR2 sequences are MDHEN and SYDVKM. CDR3 amino acids: CATSGSSYEQYF. DNA of the CDR3: TGTGCCACCAGTGGGAGCTCCTACGAGCAGTACTTC.

A single count supports this clone. The V and J genes are TRBV7-3 and TRBJ2-7; D uncertain. V lost 5 bases and J lost 4, with 15 bases in between. The germline gives CDR1 SGHTA, CDR2 FQGTGA. CDR3 length: 14 residues. The CDR3 reads CASSTKGDSYEQYF. CDR3 nucleotides: TGTGCCAGCAGCACTAAGGGCGATTCTTACGAGCAGTACTTC.

This clone was recorded only once. The chain has TRBV6-1 and TRBJ2-3; 8 nucleotides agree with TRBD1. CDR1 is MNHNS, CDR2 SASEGT, per germline. J was trimmed by 0 bases and V by 6 bases; bases with no gene match: 2. CDR3 length: 14 residues. CDR3 DNA sequence: TGTGCCAGCAGGGACAGGGCAAGCACAGATACGCAGTATTTT. Translated, it gives CASRDRASTDTQYF.

The V call is TRBV7-8, the J call TRBJ1-5; D gene unclear. V was shortened by 4 bases and J by 0 bases, with 22 bases between the two germline ends. The CDR3 length is 19 residues. Per the germline V gene, CDR1 is SGHVS and CDR2 is FQNEAQ. The CDR3 DNA reads TGTGCCAGCAGCTGCGGGCGGATCGGGCCCCTTTATAGCAATCAGCCCCAGCATTTT. Protein product: CASSCGRIGPLYSNQPQHF.

The chain links TRBV7-9 to TRBJ2-5; perhaps TRBD2 as D (5 bases). Looked up from germline, CDR1 is SEHNR and CDR2 is FQNEAQ (reference sequence). The length of the CDR3 is 17 residues. With 5 bases removed from V and 0 bases from J, the gap between germline ends came to 19 bases. CDR3 DNA: TGTGCCAGCAGCGCTCTCCTAGCCGATATGTACCAAGAGACCCAGTACTTC. Its translation is CASSALLADMYQETQYF.

The V gene is TRBV7-8, the J gene TRBJ2-3; D unresolved. With 4 bases removed from V and 2 bases from J, the gap between germline ends came to 13 bases. The CDR3 sequence is 15 residues long. Germline V gives CDR1 SGHVS, CDR2 FQNEAQ. This CDR3 reads CASSSQLLPTDTQYF. The CDR3, as DNA: TGTGCCAGCAGCTCACAGTTATTACCCACAGATACGCAGTATTTT.

The CDR3 coding sequence is TGTGCCAGCAGTTTGACCTATATTAGGGACAGCCACTCTGGGGCCAACGTCCTGACTTTC. Its translation: CASSLTYIRDSHSGANVLTF. The V call is TRBV28, the J call TRBJ2-6; 7 nucleotides line up with TRBD1. V lost 3 bases to trimming and J lost 0 bases; unmatched junction nucleotides: 14. Germline V gene data show CDR1 as MDHEN and CDR2 as SYDVKM. The CDR3 length is 20 residues.

This chain links TRBV11-2 with TRBJ2-1, with a tentative D call TRBD1 (6 bases). The germline CDR1 and CDR2 sequences are SGHAT and FQNNGV. The V and J ends lost 11 bases and 7 bases respectively, with 18 bases between them. The CDR3 runs to 13 residues. The CDR3 sequence: CAAGGGQGNEQFF. CDR3 nucleotide sequence: TGTGCCGCCGGTGGGGGCCAAGGAAATGAGCAGTTCTTC.

The chain carries TRBV27 and TRBJ1-1; D is possibly TRBD1 (5 bases). This CDR3 is 14 amino acids long. Germline loops: CDR1 MNHEY, CDR2 SMNVEV (reference sequence). V was clipped by 2 bases and J by 4 bases, with 11 bases between them. The chain's CDR3 is CASSLRTGSTEAFF. CDR3 DNA sequence: TGTGCCAGCAGTTTACGAACAGGATCCACTGAAGCTTTCTTT.